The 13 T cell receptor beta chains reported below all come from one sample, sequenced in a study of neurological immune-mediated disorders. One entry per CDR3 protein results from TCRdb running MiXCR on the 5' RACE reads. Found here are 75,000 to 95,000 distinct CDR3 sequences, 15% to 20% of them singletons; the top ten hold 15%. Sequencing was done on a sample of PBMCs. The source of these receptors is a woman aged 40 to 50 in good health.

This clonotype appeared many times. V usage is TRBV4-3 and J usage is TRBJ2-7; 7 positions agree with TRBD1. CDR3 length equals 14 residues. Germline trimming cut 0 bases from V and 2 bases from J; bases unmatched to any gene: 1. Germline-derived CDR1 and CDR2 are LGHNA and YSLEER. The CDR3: CASSQDRGTYEQYF. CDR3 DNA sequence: TGCGCCAGCAGCCAAGACAGGGGGACCTACGAGCAGTACTTC.

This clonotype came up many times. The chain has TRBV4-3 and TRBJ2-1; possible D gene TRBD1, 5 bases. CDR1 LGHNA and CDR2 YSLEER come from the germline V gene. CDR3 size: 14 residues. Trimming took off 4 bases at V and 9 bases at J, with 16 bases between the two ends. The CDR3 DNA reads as TGCGCCAGCAGCCCTAAACCTCAGGGCGCTGAGCAGTTCTTC. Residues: CASSPKPQGAEQFF.

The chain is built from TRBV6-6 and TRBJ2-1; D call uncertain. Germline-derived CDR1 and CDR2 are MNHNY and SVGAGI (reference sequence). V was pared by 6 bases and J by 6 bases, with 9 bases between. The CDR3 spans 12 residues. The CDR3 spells CASSLQPNEQFF. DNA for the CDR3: TGTGCCAGCAGCCTACAGCCCAATGAGCAGTTCTTC.

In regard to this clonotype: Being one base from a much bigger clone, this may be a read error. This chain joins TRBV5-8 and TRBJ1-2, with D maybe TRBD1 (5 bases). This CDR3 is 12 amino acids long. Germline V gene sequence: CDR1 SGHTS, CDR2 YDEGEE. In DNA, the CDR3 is TGTGCCGGCAGCAAGGGACCGAGCGGCTACACCTTC. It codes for CAGSKGPSGYTF. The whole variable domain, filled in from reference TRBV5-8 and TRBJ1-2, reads EAGVTQSPTHLIKTRGQQATLRCSPISGHTSVYWYQQALGLGLQFLLWYDEGEERNRGNFPPRFSGRQFPNYSSELNVNALELEDSALYLCAGSKGPSGYTFGSGTRLTVV.

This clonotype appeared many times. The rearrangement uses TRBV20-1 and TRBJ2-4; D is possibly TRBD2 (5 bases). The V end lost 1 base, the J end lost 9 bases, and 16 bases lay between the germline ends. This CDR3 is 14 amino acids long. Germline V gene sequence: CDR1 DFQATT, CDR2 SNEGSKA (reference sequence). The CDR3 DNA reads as TGCAGTGCTAGAGGAATATCGCCCCGGGGCATTCAGTACTTC. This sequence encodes CSARGISPRGIQYF.

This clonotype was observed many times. The CDR3 region is CSVGRGTDTQYF. The DNA of the CDR3 is TGCAGCGTTGGCAGGGGCACAGATACGCAGTATTTT. The chain links TRBV29-1 to TRBJ2-3, with a possible D match to TRBD1 (5 bases). This CDR3 comprises 12 residues. In germline, CDR1 is SQVTM, CDR2 ANQGSEA. The V end was cut by 4 bases, the J end by 1 base, with 6 bases between.

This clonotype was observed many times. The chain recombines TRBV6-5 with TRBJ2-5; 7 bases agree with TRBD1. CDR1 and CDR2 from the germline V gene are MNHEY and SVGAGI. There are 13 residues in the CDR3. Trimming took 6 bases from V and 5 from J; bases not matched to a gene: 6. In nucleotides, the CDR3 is TGTGCCAGCAGCGACAGGGCTTGGGAGACCCAGTACTTC. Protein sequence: CASSDRAWETQYF.

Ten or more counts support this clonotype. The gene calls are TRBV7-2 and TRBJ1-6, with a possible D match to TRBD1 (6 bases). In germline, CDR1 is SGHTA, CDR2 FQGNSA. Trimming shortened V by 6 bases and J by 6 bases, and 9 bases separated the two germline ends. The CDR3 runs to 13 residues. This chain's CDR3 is CASSRDINSPLHF. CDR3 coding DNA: TGTGCCAGCAGTAGGGACATTAATTCACCCCTCCACTTT.

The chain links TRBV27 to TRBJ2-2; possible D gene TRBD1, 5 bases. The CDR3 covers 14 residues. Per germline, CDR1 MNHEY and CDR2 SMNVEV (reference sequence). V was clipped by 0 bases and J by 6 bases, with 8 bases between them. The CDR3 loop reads CASSLSWGAGELFF. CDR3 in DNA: TGTGCCAGCAGTTTATCGTGGGGCGCCGGGGAGCTGTTTTTT.

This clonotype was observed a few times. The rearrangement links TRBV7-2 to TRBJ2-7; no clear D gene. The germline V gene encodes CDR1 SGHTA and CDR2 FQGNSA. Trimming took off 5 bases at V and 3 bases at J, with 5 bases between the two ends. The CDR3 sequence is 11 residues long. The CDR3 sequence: CASSRYYEQYF. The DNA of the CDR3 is TGTGCCAGCAGCCGGTACTACGAGCAGTACTTC.

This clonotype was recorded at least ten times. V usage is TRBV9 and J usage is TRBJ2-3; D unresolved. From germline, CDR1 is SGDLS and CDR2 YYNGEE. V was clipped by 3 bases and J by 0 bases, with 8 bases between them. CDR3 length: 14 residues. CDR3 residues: CASSANPSTDTQYF. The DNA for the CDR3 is TGTGCCAGCAGCGCAAATCCTAGCACAGATACGCAGTATTTT.

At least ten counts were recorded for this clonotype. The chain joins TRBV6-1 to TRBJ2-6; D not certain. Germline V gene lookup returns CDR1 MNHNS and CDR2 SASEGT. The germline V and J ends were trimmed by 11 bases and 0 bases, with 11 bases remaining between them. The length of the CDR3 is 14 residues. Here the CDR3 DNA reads TGTGCCGTCCGGGCCTTCTCTGGGGCCAACGTCCTGACTTTC. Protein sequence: CAVRAFSGANVLTF.

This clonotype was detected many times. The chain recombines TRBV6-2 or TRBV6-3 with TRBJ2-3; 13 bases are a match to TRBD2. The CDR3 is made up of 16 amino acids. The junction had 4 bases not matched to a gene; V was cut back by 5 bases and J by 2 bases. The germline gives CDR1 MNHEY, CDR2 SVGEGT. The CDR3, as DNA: TGTGCCAGCAGTGATACTAGCGGGGGGGCCACAGATACGCAGTATTTT. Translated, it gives CASSDTSGGATDTQYF.